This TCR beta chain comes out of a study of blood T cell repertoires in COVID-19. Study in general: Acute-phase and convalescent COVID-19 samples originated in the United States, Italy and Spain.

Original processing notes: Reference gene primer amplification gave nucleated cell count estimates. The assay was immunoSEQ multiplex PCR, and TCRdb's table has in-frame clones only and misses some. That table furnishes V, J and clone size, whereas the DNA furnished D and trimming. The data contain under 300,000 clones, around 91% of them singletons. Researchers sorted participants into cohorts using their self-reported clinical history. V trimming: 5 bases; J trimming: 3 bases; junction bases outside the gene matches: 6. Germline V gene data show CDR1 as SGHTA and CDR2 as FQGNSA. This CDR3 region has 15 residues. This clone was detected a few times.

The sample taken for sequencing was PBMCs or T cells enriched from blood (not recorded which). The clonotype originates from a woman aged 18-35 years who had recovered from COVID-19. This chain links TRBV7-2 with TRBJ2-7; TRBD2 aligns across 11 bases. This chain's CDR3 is CASSTSGTSGYEQYF. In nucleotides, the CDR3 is TGTGCCAGCAGCACATCCGGGACTAGCGGCTACGAGCAGTACTTC. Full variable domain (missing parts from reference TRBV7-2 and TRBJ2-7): GAGVSQSPSNKVTEKGKDVELRCDPISGHTALYWYRQSLGQGLEFLIYFQGNSAPDKSGLPSDRFSAERTGGSVSTLTIQRTQQEDSAVYLCASSTSGTSGYEQYFGPGTRLTVT.